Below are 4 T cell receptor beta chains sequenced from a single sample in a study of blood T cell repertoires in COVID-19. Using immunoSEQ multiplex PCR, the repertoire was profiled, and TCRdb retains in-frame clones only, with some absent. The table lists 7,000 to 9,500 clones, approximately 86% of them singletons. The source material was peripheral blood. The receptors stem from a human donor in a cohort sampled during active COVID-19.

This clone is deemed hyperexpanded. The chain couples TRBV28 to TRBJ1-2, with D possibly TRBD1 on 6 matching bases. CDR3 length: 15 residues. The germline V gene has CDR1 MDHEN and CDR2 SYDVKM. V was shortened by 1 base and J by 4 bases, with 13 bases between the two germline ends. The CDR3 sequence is CASSLSTGWSYGYTF. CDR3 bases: TGTGCCAGCAGTTTATCAACAGGGTGGAGCTATGGCTACACCTTC.

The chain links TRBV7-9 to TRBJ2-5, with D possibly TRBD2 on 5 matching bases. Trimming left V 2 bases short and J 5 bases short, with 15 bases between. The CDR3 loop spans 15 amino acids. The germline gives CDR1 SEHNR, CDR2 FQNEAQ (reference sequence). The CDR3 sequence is CASSLSSVGGETQYF. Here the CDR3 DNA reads TGTGCCAGCAGCTTAAGCTCCGTCGGAGGCGAGACCCAGTACTTC. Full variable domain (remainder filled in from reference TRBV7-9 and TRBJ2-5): DTGVSQNPRHKITKRGQNVTFRCDPISEHNRLYWYRQTLGQGPEFLTYFQNEAQLEKSRLLSDRFSAERPKGSFSTLEIQRTEQGDSAMYLCASSLSSVGGETQYFGPGTRLLVL.

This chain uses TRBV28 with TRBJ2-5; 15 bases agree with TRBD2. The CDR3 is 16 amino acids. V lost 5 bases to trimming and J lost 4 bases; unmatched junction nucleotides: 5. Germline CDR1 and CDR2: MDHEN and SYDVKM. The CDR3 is CASSPLGLAGGETQYF. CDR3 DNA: TGTGCCAGCAGTCCATTGGGACTAGCGGGAGGAGAGACCCAGTACTTC.

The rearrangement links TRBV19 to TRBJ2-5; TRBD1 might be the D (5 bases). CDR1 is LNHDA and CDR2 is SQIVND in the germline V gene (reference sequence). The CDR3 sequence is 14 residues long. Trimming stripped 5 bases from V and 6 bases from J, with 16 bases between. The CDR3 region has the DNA TGTGCCAGTAGTCTCCGCAGGGAAGTTCAGACCCAGTACTTC. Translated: CASSLRREVQTQYF.